The clone carrying this TCR beta chain appeared many times. Its antigen is as yet unknown. Stability of Graves' hyperthyroidism was defined as absent ophthalmopathy progression within 18 months. Researchers took RNA transcripts and amplified the TCR beta CDR3 regions from them. The study used the HTBI primer set for a first-round RT-PCR of the TCR CDR3. TCRdb called the multiplex PCR reads again in MiXCR, with one record for every CDR3 protein. Of about 480,000 distinct CDR3 sequences detected, 13% to 15% appear once; the ten largest clones hold around a sixth. The sample originates from a study of T cells in Graves' hyperthyroidism and ophthalmopathy. Study information: At initial diagnosis, before any treatment had begun, peripheral blood was obtained. Whole-study findings and limits: Blood also held most thyroid clonotypes expanded beyond 0.001.

Sequences were obtained from blood. This sequence was found in a woman aged 18-30 years with Graves' hyperthyroidism.

CDR3 sequence (DNA): TGTGCCACCAGTTTGGCTAGTAGGGTTAACAATGAGCAGTTCTTC. Translation gives CATSLASRVNNEQFF. The chain recombines TRBV24-1 with TRBJ2-1, with D unclear. V dropped 6 bases and J dropped 5 bases, with 16 bases sitting between them. The CDR3 contains 15 residues. Per germline, CDR1 KGHDR and CDR2 SFDVKD.